This T cell receptor beta chain was recorded in a study of blood T cell repertoires in COVID-19. Authors' processing steps: By means of reference gene primer amplification, nucleated cell counts were estimated. Data came from immunoSEQ multiplex PCR; TCRdb stores just in-frame clones and leaves some out. Clone size and V and J calls were adopted from that table, with D and trimming inferred from the DNA. The table has roughly 120,000 clones, over 80% seen once. Trimming cost V 7 bases and J 7 bases, with 13 bases left between them. The germline V gene encodes CDR1 DFQATT and CDR2 SNEGSKA (reference sequence). CDR3 length: 11 amino acids.

The sample consisted of peripheral blood. The TCR was taken from a man between 70 and 80 years old with acute or convalescent COVID-19. The gene calls are TRBV20-1 and TRBJ1-1; unclear D gene. CDR3 region: CSGGADVEAFF. For the CDR3, the DNA is TGCAGTGGCGGAGCGGATGTTGAAGCTTTCTTT.